The rows below give T cell receptor beta chains drawn from one sample of a study of Graves' ophthalmopathy and Graves' hyperthyroidism. TCRdb independently ran MiXCR on the multiplex PCR reads; one entry per CDR3 protein. The sample includes about 500,000 distinct CDR3 sequences, about 15% of them seen just once. What was sequenced was blood. The receptors derive from a woman aged 25-40 years with Graves' ophthalmopathy. Both conserved end residues are part of each CDR3. Fields, in order: J gene, clone size, D gene, V gene, CDR3 protein, CDR3 DNA. D genes are given only for firm matches. For some rows the clone size is stated as once, few or many, or as a class when expanded; others skip it.

TRBJ2-7,many,TRBD2,TRBV12-3/TRBV12-4,CASSFSTSGGTYEQYF,TGTGCCAGCAGTTTCAGCACTAGCGGGGGCACCTACGAGCAGTACTTC
TRBJ2-5,many,.,TRBV6-1,CASSESMGGQGETQYF,TGTGCCAGCAGTGAATCAATGGGGGGGCAGGGAGAGACCCAGTACTTC
TRBJ1-3,.,.,TRBV20-1,CSANLGADGNTIYF,TGCAGTGCTAATCTGGGAGCGGACGGAAACACCATATATTTT
TRBJ1-5,many,TRBD1,TRBV6-2/TRBV6-3,CASSYSRTGGNSNQPQHF,TGTGCCAGCAGTTACTCCAGGACAGGGGGGAATAGCAATCAGCCCCAGCATTTT
TRBJ1-6,.,.,TRBV24-1,CATTDQYRDGSPLHF,TGTGCCACCACTGATCAATACAGGGACGGATCACCCCTCCACTTT
TRBJ2-7,many,.,TRBV15,CATSSTGGYEQYF,TGTGCCACCAGCAGCACCGGAGGATACGAGCAGTACTTC
TRBJ2-5,many,TRBD1,TRBV6-5,CASSYTYRGRGETQYF,TGTGCCAGCAGTTACACATACAGGGGTAGGGGAGAGACCCAGTACTTC
TRBJ1-5,many,TRBD1,TRBV2,CASKKTGGASVGQPQHF,TGTGCCAGCAAGAAAACAGGGGGCGCATCTGTCGGGCAGCCCCAGCATTTT
TRBJ2-6,.,TRBD1,TRBV13,CASSARQGTASGANVLTF,TGTGCCAGCAGCGCGCGACAGGGGACCGCCTCTGGGGCCAACGTCCTGACTTTC
TRBJ1-1,many,.,TRBV27,CASSLWADDGVNTEAFF,TGTGCCAGCAGTTTATGGGCAGACGATGGCGTGAACACTGAAGCTTTCTTT
TRBJ1-2,many,.,TRBV15,CATSRDTGSGYTF,TGTGCCACCAGCAGAGATACGGGGAGCGGCTACACCTTC
TRBJ1-1,many,.,TRBV6-1,CASSPPQVAGSLEAFF,TGTGCCAGCAGTCCACCACAGGTCGCGGGATCACTAGAAGCTTTCTTT
TRBJ2-5,many,.,TRBV29-1,CSVPTGQGGKTQYF,TGCAGCGTCCCGACGGGGCAGGGTGGGAAGACCCAGTACTTC
TRBJ1-5,few,.,TRBV18,CASSPDGDQPQHF,TGTGCCAGCTCACCGGACGGGGATCAGCCCCAGCATTTT
TRBJ1-2,many,TRBD1,TRBV6-1,CASSEYRGPGYGYTF,TGTGCCAGCAGTGAGTACAGGGGGCCCGGCTATGGCTACACCTTC
TRBJ1-3,many,.,TRBV12-3/TRBV12-4,CASTTGTRGNTIYF,TGTGCCAGCACAACCGGGACACGCGGAAACACCATATATTTT
TRBJ2-5,many,.,TRBV18,CASSPPAQETQYF,TGTGCCAGCTCACCACCGGCCCAAGAGACCCAGTACTTC
TRBJ1-3,many,.,TRBV4-2,CASSQQDSSGNTIYF,TGTGCCAGCAGCCAACAGGACAGCTCTGGAAACACCATATATTTT
TRBJ1-2,many,.,TRBV12-5,CASGFSGGHRENGYTF,TGTGCTAGTGGTTTTTCGGGAGGGCACAGGGAGAATGGCTACACCTTC
TRBJ1-1,many,TRBD1,TRBV7-9,CASSLVQGTEAFF,TGTGCCAGCAGCTTAGTACAGGGGACTGAAGCTTTCTTT
TRBJ1-6,.,.,TRBV7-9,CASSERHYSASPLHF,TGTGCCAGTAGTGAGCGACATTATTCGGCCTCACCCCTCCACTTT
TRBJ2-7,many,TRBD1,TRBV6-5,CASLRTGGNEQYF,TGTGCCAGCCTACGGACAGGGGGCAACGAGCAGTACTTC
TRBJ2-7,once,.,TRBV7-6,CASSLIRGDSYEQYF,TGTGCCAGCAGCTTAATAAGGGGGGACTCCTACGAGCAGTACTTC
TRBJ2-1,few,.,TRBV2,CASRPRAGVNNEQFF,TGTGCCAGCAGACCTAGGGCAGGGGTTAACAATGAGCAGTTCTTC
TRBJ1-2,.,.,TRBV19,CASSIVPPWTF,TGTGCCAGTAGTATTGTCCCGCCTTGGACCTTC
TRBJ2-3,many,.,TRBV19,CASSIIGLPDTQYF,TGTGCCAGTAGTATAATCGGATTACCAGATACGCAGTATTTT
TRBJ1-2,.,TRBD1,TRBV29-1,CSVEVGAAGGGSGYTF,TGCAGCGTTGAAGTCGGGGCCGCAGGGGGCGGCAGTGGCTACACCTTC
TRBJ2-7,.,TRBD2,TRBV12-3/TRBV12-4,CASRKTSGGTYEQYF,TGTGCCAGCAGGAAGACTTCGGGGGGGACCTACGAGCAGTACTTC
TRBJ2-2,.,.,TRBV4-2,CASSPVARERGWELFF,TGTGCCAGCAGCCCGGTGGCTAGGGAGAGGGGCTGGGAGCTGTTTTTT
TRBJ1-5,many,TRBD1,TRBV4-1,CASSQVNTGGNQPQHF,TGCGCCAGCAGCCAGGTAAACACAGGGGGCAATCAGCCCCAGCATTTT
TRBJ1-6,many,TRBD1,TRBV6-2/TRBV6-3,CASSYPGTVATKPLHF,TGTGCCAGCAGTTATCCCGGGACAGTAGCAACAAAACCCCTCCACTTT
TRBJ1-5,many,.,TRBV5-5,CASSLVVNQPQHF,TGTGCCAGCAGCTTGGTGGTGAATCAGCCCCAGCATTTT
TRBJ2-5,many,.,TRBV20-1,CSAISQGETQYF,TGCAGTGCTATTTCCCAGGGGGAGACCCAGTACTTC
TRBJ1-5,many,TRBD1,TRBV12-3/TRBV12-4,CASSSGTVINQPQHF,TGTGCCAGCAGTTCCGGGACAGTAATTAATCAGCCCCAGCATTTT
TRBJ2-7,many,.,TRBV6-1,CASSAYRSSYEQYF,TGTGCCAGCAGTGCCTACAGGTCCTCCTACGAGCAGTACTTC
TRBJ1-4,once,.,TRBV28,CASTQRDRNGELFF,TGTGCCAGCACCCAAAGGGACCGCAATGGCGAACTGTTTTTT
TRBJ2-5,many,TRBD1,TRBV4-1,CASSRTGVGTQYF,TGCGCCAGCAGCCGGACAGGGGTGGGGACCCAGTACTTC
TRBJ2-5,many,.,TRBV28,CASSLIRPGETQYF,TGTGCCAGCAGTCTAATCCGTCCTGGGGAGACCCAGTACTTC
TRBJ2-7,many,.,TRBV12-3/TRBV12-4,CASSTTGTPHEQYF,TGTGCCAGCAGTACAACCGGGACACCACACGAGCAGTACTTC
TRBJ2-7,many,.,TRBV24-1,CATSDPSGQGTYEQYF,TGTGCCACCAGTGACCCTAGCGGACAGGGAACCTACGAGCAGTACTTC
TRBJ1-1,.,TRBD1,TRBV6-5,CASSFRTGRRVQAFF,TGTGCCAGCAGTTTCAGGACAGGTCGACGAGTTCAAGCTTTCTTT
TRBJ2-5,many,.,TRBV28,CASSLDSIIETQYF,TGTGCCAGCAGTTTGGACAGTATAATTGAGACCCAGTACTTC
TRBJ1-2,.,.,TRBV28,CASSPNWGQGGYTF,TGTGCCAGCAGTCCTAACTGGGGGCAGGGTGGCTACACCTTC
TRBJ2-7,once,.,TRBV2,CASIAISEQYF,TGTGCCAGCATAGCCATCAGCGAGCAGTACTTC
TRBJ2-5,many,TRBD2,TRBV24-1,CATSDDKGTSGGTETQYF,TGTGCCACCAGTGATGACAAAGGGACTAGCGGGGGGACAGAGACCCAGTACTTC
TRBJ1-1,many,TRBD1,TRBV6-1,CASSETGGSGTEAFF,TGTGCCAGCAGTGAGACAGGGGGAAGTGGCACTGAAGCTTTCTTT
TRBJ1-6,many,TRBD1,TRBV6-1,CASTGTGYNSPLHF,TGTGCCAGCACAGGGACAGGGTATAATTCACCCCTCCACTTT
TRBJ1-1,many,.,TRBV29-1,CSVVFGSEAFF,TGCAGCGTTGTATTTGGATCTGAAGCTTTCTTT
TRBJ2-5,many,.,TRBV4-1,CASSQGTGPQETQYF,TGCGCCAGCAGCCAGGGAACAGGGCCCCAAGAGACCCAGTACTTC
TRBJ2-7,many,.,TRBV5-1,CASSFLGQDNEQYF,TGCGCCAGCAGCTTCTTGGGGCAGGATAACGAGCAGTACTTC
TRBJ1-5,many,TRBD1,TRBV30,CAWSPGTASNQPQHF,TGTGCCTGGAGTCCAGGGACAGCTAGCAATCAGCCCCAGCATTTT
TRBJ1-6,many,TRBD1,TRBV28,CASSLGQINSPLHF,TGTGCCAGCAGTTTGGGACAGATAAATTCACCCCTCCACTTT
TRBJ1-6,few,TRBD1,TRBV4-1,CASSIGTRTGKNSPLHF,TGCGCCAGCAGCATAGGGACTCGGACAGGAAAAAATTCACCCCTCCACTTT
TRBJ1-2,.,.,TRBV6-2/TRBV6-3,CASSSRWGYTF,TGTGCCAGCAGCTCCCGCTGGGGCTACACCTTC
TRBJ1-2,many,.,TRBV28,CASGRLNYGYTF,TGTGCCAGCGGGCGACTTAACTATGGCTACACCTTC
TRBJ1-2,few,.,TRBV25-1,CASSEGGDADPNYGYTF,TGTGCCAGCAGTGAAGGGGGAGATGCAGACCCTAACTATGGCTACACCTTC
TRBJ2-5,.,.,TRBV12-3/TRBV12-4,CASSLSGAQGETQYF,TGTGCCAGCAGTTTAAGTGGAGCCCAGGGGGAGACCCAGTACTTC
TRBJ2-2,many,TRBD1,TRBV6-1,CASSEWVGQGVSGELFF,TGTGCCAGCAGTGAATGGGTCGGACAGGGGGTGTCCGGGGAGCTGTTTTTT
TRBJ2-6,few,.,TRBV5-1,CASSLNAGANVLTF,TGCGCCAGCAGCCTCAACGCTGGGGCCAACGTCCTGACTTTC
TRBJ1-1,many,.,TRBV5-5,CASSFWQGENTEAFF,TGTGCCAGCAGCTTTTGGCAGGGAGAGAACACTGAAGCTTTCTTT